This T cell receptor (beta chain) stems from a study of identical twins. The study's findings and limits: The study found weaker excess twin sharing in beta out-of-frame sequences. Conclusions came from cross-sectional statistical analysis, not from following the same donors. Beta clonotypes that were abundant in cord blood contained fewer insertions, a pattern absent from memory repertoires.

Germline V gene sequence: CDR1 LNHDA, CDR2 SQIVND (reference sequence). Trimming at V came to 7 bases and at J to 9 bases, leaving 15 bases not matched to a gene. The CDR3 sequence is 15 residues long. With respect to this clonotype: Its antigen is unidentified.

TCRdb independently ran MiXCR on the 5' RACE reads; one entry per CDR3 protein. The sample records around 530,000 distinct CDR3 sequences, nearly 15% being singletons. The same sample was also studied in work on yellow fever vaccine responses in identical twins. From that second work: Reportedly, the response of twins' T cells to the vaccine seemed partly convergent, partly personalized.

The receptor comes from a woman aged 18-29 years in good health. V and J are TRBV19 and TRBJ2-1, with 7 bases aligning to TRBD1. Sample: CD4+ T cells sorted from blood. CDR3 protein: CASTNSPTGAGEQFF. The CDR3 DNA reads TGTGCCAGTACCAACTCGCCCACAGGGGCAGGTGAGCAGTTCTTC.